The source of this T cell receptor (beta chain) is a study of blood T cells in healthy people across ages. Study summary: Capturing about one barcoded beta molecule per two T cells was achieved by template switching.

Alongside a J-beta primer mix, a sample-barcoded 5' primer served in a second PCR lasting about 6 to 11 cycles. Tagging of each cDNA molecule was performed by a template-switch adaptor with 12 random nucleotides. MiXCR, applied by TCRdb to the 5' RACE reads, yields one record per CDR3 protein. The sample shows about 1.4 million distinct CDR3 sequences, 59% of them seen only once. Sequencing was carried out using blood. The clonotype originates from a man younger than 30 in good health.

The CDR3 reads CASSQDRRYWGTDTQYF. As DNA, the CDR3 is TGCGCCAGCAGCCAAGATCGTCGGTATTGGGGGACAGATACGCAGTATTTT. The V and J genes are TRBV4-3 and TRBJ2-3; D assignment may be TRBD1 or TRBD2 (5 bases each). V dropped 0 bases and J dropped 3 bases, with 16 bases sitting between them. This CDR3 comprises 17 residues. The germline gives CDR1 LGHNA, CDR2 YSLEER.